This TCR beta chain was profiled in a study of T-cell memory formation after mild COVID-19. Looking at the study overall: TCR clusters were mostly confined to one donor each. Study-wide results and caveats: The finding that pre-infection memory included some responding clones suggested that cross-reactive memory joined. Day 15 to 85 contracting clones showed balanced CD4/CD8; later expanders leaned CD4+.

Trimming stripped 3 bases from V and 5 bases from J, with 17 bases between. The CDR3 spans 15 residues. CDR1 and CDR2 from the germline V gene are SGHVS and FNYEAQ. Concerning this clonotype itself: As yet, its antigen is unknown.

TCRdb used MiXCR to reprocess the 5' RACE reads, holding one entry per CDR3 protein. The table records about 310,000 distinct CDR3 sequences, roughly a fifth of them present only once. The clonotype comes from a man in his late teens or twenties who had mild COVID-19 (a few samples of this study predate the infection). Cell type and time point are not known. The sequencing input was PBMCs or a T cell subset sorted from them (not recorded which). The V call is TRBV7-6, the J call TRBJ2-7; tentative D call: TRBD1 (6 bases). CDR3 DNA sequence: TGTGCCAGCAGCTTCGGGACACGGCCTACCAACGAGCAGTACTTC. Residues: CASSFGTRPTNEQYF. The whole variable domain, remainder taken from reference TRBV7-6 and TRBJ2-7, is GAGVSQSPRYKVTKRGQDVALRCDPISGHVSLYWYRQALGQGPEFLTYFNYEAQQDKSGLPNDRFSAERPEGSISTLTIQRTEQRDSAMYRCASSFGTRPTNEQYFGPGTRLTVT.